This TCR beta chain is from a study of blood T cell repertoires in COVID-19. Study summary: Acute and convalescent COVID-19 samples came from the United States, Italy and Spain.

This clone was seen more than once but under ten times. This CDR3 has 15 amino acids. From germline, CDR1 is LGHDT and CDR2 YNNKEL (reference sequence). The V end was cut by 9 bases, the J end by 0 bases, with 12 bases between. Authors' data handling: Reference gene primer amplification gave estimated nucleated cell counts. Repertoires were generated with immunoSEQ multiplex PCR, while TCRdb's copy carries only in-frame clones and drops some. D and trimming were read from the DNA, whereas the V and J calls and clone size are those reported in that table. The sample records some 270,000 clones, 75% to 90% being singletons.

The sequencing input was peripheral blood. The sequence came from a man aged 30 to 39 with acute or convalescent COVID-19. The chain recombines TRBV3-1 (or the pseudogene TRBV3-2) with TRBJ1-6, with no clear D. The CDR3 DNA follows: TGTGCCAGAATGGATACTACCTCCTATAATTCACCCCTCCACTTT. Residues: CARMDTTSYNSPLHF.